Each of the 19 T cell receptor beta chains below was sequenced from the same sample in a study of T cell repertoires and HLA-DP antigens. These receptors' targets are unknown. Clones were sequenced by immunoSEQ multiplex PCR, and TCRdb holds only the in-frame ones, with some missing. This sample yields 90,000 to 130,000 clones, of which around 92% are seen a single time; approximately 0.29% belongs to the top ten. The sample consisted of CD4+ T cells from PBMCs. Receptor source: a woman between 18 and 29 years old in good health and CMV-seronegative.

This chain links TRBV5-6 with TRBJ2-7, with 8 positions matching TRBD1. This CDR3 comprises 14 residues. Germline assignment: CDR1 SGHDT and CDR2 YYEEEE. Trimming at V came to 6 bases and at J to 7 bases, leaving 12 bases not matched to a gene. The CDR3 sequence: CASTRTGNFKEQYF. In nucleotides, the CDR3 is TGTGCCAGCACCCGGACAGGGAATTTTAAAGAGCAGTACTTC.

The sample holds one count of this clone. The rearrangement uses TRBV6-5 and TRBJ2-7; D call uncertain. Between the trimmed V and J ends, which lost 0 bases and 7 bases, there was a span of 16 bases. Germline lookup yields CDR1 MNHEY and CDR2 SVGAGI. The CDR3 contains 15 residues. The CDR3 region is CASSYSPRRLEEQYF. DNA for the CDR3: TGTGCCAGCAGTTACTCTCCTAGGAGACTGGAGGAGCAGTACTTC.

This chain connects TRBV7-9 to TRBJ2-6; tentative D call: TRBD1 (6 bases). CDR1 and CDR2 (germline): SEHNR, FQNEAQ (reference sequence). V lost 4 bases, J lost 0 bases, and 13 bases lay in between. This CDR3 region has 17 residues. Here the CDR3 reads CASSSARGSSGANVLTF. In DNA, the CDR3 is TGTGCCAGCAGCTCGGCGAGGGGGAGCTCTGGGGCCAACGTCCTGACTTTC.

The rearrangement joins TRBV6-6 to TRBJ2-1, with 10 nucleotides matching TRBD1. Trimming removed 11 bases from V and 0 bases from J; junction bases left unmatched: 10. The CDR3 contains 16 residues. In germline, CDR1 is MNHNY, CDR2 SVGAGI (reference sequence). CDR3 protein: CAAWGQGFSSYNEQFF. The CDR3 DNA sequence: TGTGCCGCCTGGGGACAGGGGTTTAGCTCCTACAATGAGCAGTTCTTC.

The chain joins TRBV7-9 to TRBJ1-4, with a tentative D call TRBD1 (5 bases). Germline V gene lookup returns CDR1 SEHNR and CDR2 FQNEAQ (reference sequence). CDR3 length equals 14 residues. V shed 1 base and J shed 10 bases, with 13 bases lying between them. Here the CDR3 DNA reads TGTGCCAGCAGCTTAGAGGGACGCCGGGGAAAACTGTTTTTT. Its protein product is CASSLEGRRGKLFF.

V gene TRBV21-1 combines with J gene TRBJ1-1. TRBV21-1 has pseudogene status. The CDR3 has 15 amino acids. CDR3 loop: CASSLPGGTYTEAFF. The CDR3 DNA follows: TGTGCCAGCAGCCTACCGGGGGGAACCTACACTGAAGCTTTCTTT.

The chain employs TRBV28 and TRBJ2-2; no definite D call. Trimming pared 5 bases from V and 8 bases from J, leaving 9 bases between. The CDR3 totals 12 residues. Germline assignment: CDR1 MDHEN and CDR2 SYDVKM. This chain's CDR3 is CASSPPWGELFF. In DNA, the CDR3 is TGTGCCAGCAGTCCCCCTTGGGGGGAGCTGTTTTTT.

In regard to this clone: Germline is not matched at one junction end, which may reflect a read error. This chain links TRBV29-1 with TRBJ2-3; 11 bases fit TRBD2. Germline V gives CDR1 SQVTM, CDR2 ANQGSEA. This CDR3 is built from 15 residues. CDR3 sequence: CSVEGTSGYTDTQYF. The CDR3 DNA is TGCAGCGTGGAAGGGACTAGCGGTTACACAGATACGCAGTATTTT.

The genes are TRBV2 and TRBJ1-2; no firm D call. The CDR3 length is 13 residues. Germline assignment: CDR1 SNHLY and CDR2 FYNNEI. V was clipped by 4 bases and J by 4 bases, with 10 bases between them. CDR3 loop: CASSGRQPYGYTF. CDR3 sequence (DNA): TGTGCCAGCAGTGGTCGTCAGCCCTATGGCTACACCTTC.

V usage is TRBV19 and J usage is TRBJ1-2; 8 bases map to TRBD1. Per the germline V gene, CDR1 is LNHDA and CDR2 is SQIVND (reference sequence). Losses at the gene ends were 5 bases for V and 5 bases for J; bases not matched to a gene: 4. The CDR3 runs to 13 residues. CDR3 sequence (DNA): TGTGCCAGTAGTCCGGACAGGGAATATGGCTACACCTTC. The encoded protein is CASSPDREYGYTF.

The chain links TRBV14 to TRBJ2-3; weak D call: TRBD2 (6 bases). The germline CDR1 and CDR2 sequences are SGHDN and FVKESK. The CDR3 totals 14 residues. Trimming left V 2 bases short and J 4 bases short, with 10 bases between. CDR3 region: CASSQTWGADTQYF. CDR3 DNA sequence: TGTGCCAGCAGCCAAACGTGGGGGGCAGATACGCAGTATTTT.

In DNA, the CDR3 is TGCAGCGTTGAGTCGGGGACTAATGAAAAACTGTTTTTT. This sequence encodes CSVESGTNEKLFF. J is TRBJ1-4 and V is TRBV29-1; D is uncertain. This CDR3 is built from 13 residues. Germline CDR1 and CDR2: SQVTM and ANQGSEA. V lost 3 bases and J lost 2, with 7 bases in between.

This chain connects TRBV2 to TRBJ2-5; D is ambiguous. Trimming left V 7 bases short and J 2 bases short, with 17 bases between. The CDR3 loop spans 15 amino acids. CDR1 and CDR2 (germline): SNHLY, FYNNEI. CDR3 DNA: TGTGCCAGCATCATGATCGGATTTCAACAAGAGACCCAGTACTTC. Translating it yields CASIMIGFQQETQYF.

The CDR3 nucleotides are TGTGCCAGCAGTTATCAAGGGATTCCCTACGAGCAGTACTTC. Encoded protein: CASSYQGIPYEQYF. V gene TRBV28 combines with J gene TRBJ2-7; D remains ambiguous. The CDR3 extends over 14 amino acids. The V end lost 4 bases, the J end lost 2 bases, and 12 bases lay between the germline ends. Germline V gives CDR1 MDHEN, CDR2 SYDVKM.

V gene TRBV2 combines with J gene TRBJ1-4; D is uncertain. Germline loops: CDR1 SNHLY, CDR2 FYNNEI. Trimming shortened V by 11 bases and J by 0 bases, and 13 bases separated the two germline ends. This CDR3 comprises 14 residues. The CDR3 bases are TGTGCCTCAAGCTGGGGAACAACTAATGAAAAACTGTTTTTT. This sequence encodes CASSWGTTNEKLFF. Variable domain in full (rest from reference TRBV2 and TRBJ1-4): EPEVTQTPSHQVTQMGQEVILRCVPISNHLYFYWYRQILGQKVEFLVSFYNNEISEKSEIFDDQFSVERPDGSNFTLKIRSTKLEDSAMYFCASSWGTTNEKLFFGSGTQLSVL.

The gene calls are TRBV19 and TRBJ2-7, with D perhaps assigned TRBD1 or TRBD2 (6 bases each). This CDR3 has 16 amino acids. CDR1 and CDR2 from the germline V gene are LNHDA and SQIVND (reference sequence). V was cut by 3 bases and J by 4 bases, with 19 bases left in between. CDR3 bases: TGTGCCAGTAGTATGGGGGACCACCGGGGGCATTACGAGCAGTACTTC. Protein sequence: CASSMGDHRGHYEQYF.

The rearrangement uses TRBV7-6 and TRBJ2-5; 9 bases are shared with TRBD1. The CDR3 length is 14 residues. Germline CDR1 is SGHVS and CDR2 is FNYEAQ. V shed 3 bases and J 4 bases; nucleotides not matched to a gene: 3. The CDR3 is CASSFAGQGETQYF. The CDR3, as DNA: TGTGCCAGCAGCTTCGCGGGACAGGGAGAGACCCAGTACTTC.

The V and J genes are TRBV19 and TRBJ1-5, with 7 bases lining up with TRBD1. V lost 7 bases and J lost 5; bases outside the gene matches: 5. The germline V gene encodes CDR1 LNHDA and CDR2 SQIVND (reference sequence). The CDR3 length is 13 residues. The CDR3 sequence: CASNDRVHQPQHF. The CDR3 nucleotides read TGTGCCAGTAACGACAGGGTCCATCAGCCCCAGCATTTT.

This chain joins TRBV18 and TRBJ2-1, with 9 bases identical to TRBD2. V lost 1 base and J lost 9; bases outside the gene matches: 10. This CDR3 has 16 amino acids. Germline V gene sequence: CDR1 KGHSH, CDR2 LQKENI. DNA for the CDR3: TGTGCCAGCTCACCACGATGGCGGGGGGGCTTCGCTGAGCAGTTCTTC. Translated, it gives CASSPRWRGGFAEQFF. Full variable domain (rest looked up from reference TRBV18 and TRBJ2-1): NAGVMQNPRHLVRRRGQEARLRCSPMKGHSHVYWYRQLPEEGLKFMVYLQKENIIDESGMPKERFSAEFPKEGPSILRIQQVVRGDSAAYFCASSPRWRGGFAEQFFGPGTRLTVL.